The 29 T cell receptor beta chains below all came from one sample that was sequenced in a study of blood T cell repertoires in COVID-19. Profiled with immunoSEQ multiplex PCR; TCRdb holds only in-frame clones, not every one. Of fewer than 350,000 clones in the sample, around 88% were seen once. What was sequenced was PBMCs or T cells enriched from blood (not recorded which). These receptors were collected from a woman aged 40 to 50 who had recovered from COVID-19.

The CDR3 loop reads CASSLPPRTADSYEQYF. CDR3 nucleotide sequence: TGTGCCAGCAGTTTACCACCGAGGACAGCTGATAGCTACGAGCAGTACTTC. The V call is TRBV28, the J call TRBJ2-7; D perhaps matches TRBD1 (6 bases). CDR1 is MDHEN, CDR2 SYDVKM, per germline. V was shortened by 2 bases and J by 3 bases, with 20 bases between the two germline ends. The CDR3 has 17 residues.

The gene calls are TRBV7-9 and TRBJ1-2; 9 bases align to TRBD1. The germline V gene encodes CDR1 SEHNR and CDR2 FQNEAQ (reference sequence). The CDR3 loop spans 16 amino acids. Trimming cost V 5 bases and J 2 bases; bases outside gene matches: 9. The DNA of the CDR3 is TGTGCCAGCAGCACTCAAAGGGACAGGGTAAACTATGGCTACACCTTC. As protein: CASSTQRDRVNYGYTF.

The chain employs TRBV30 and TRBJ2-3, with 12 bases identical to TRBD2. CDR3 length equals 17 residues. V shed 1 base and J 1 base; nucleotides not matched to a gene: 6. Germline CDR1 and CDR2: GTSNPN and SVGIG (reference sequence). The CDR3 protein is CAWSENLAGGGTDTQYF. In nucleotides, the CDR3 is TGTGCCTGGAGTGAAAATCTAGCGGGAGGGGGCACAGATACGCAGTATTTT.

The table lists this clone with a count of one. The rearrangement uses TRBV5-4 and TRBJ2-7, with 10 bases aligning to TRBD2. The junction had 5 bases not matched to a gene; V was cut back by 4 bases and J by 1 base. The length of the CDR3 is 15 residues. Germline assignment: CDR1 SGHNT and CDR2 YYREEE (reference sequence). CDR3 bases: TGTGCCAGCAGCCTCGGGACTAGCGAATCCTACGAGCAGTACTTC. This codes for CASSLGTSESYEQYF. Using reference TRBV5-4 and TRBJ2-7 for the parts outside the CDR3, the full variable domain is ETGVTQSPTHLIKTRGQQVTLRCSSQSGHNTVSWYQQALGQGPQFIFQYYREEENGRGNFPPRFSGLQFPNYSSELNVNALELDDSALYLCASSLGTSESYEQYFGPGTRLTVT.

The J gene is TRBJ2-5, the V gene TRBV28; 10 bases line up with TRBD1. Germline V gene lookup returns CDR1 MDHEN and CDR2 SYDVKM. The length of the CDR3 is 16 residues. The J segment lost 3 bases and the V segment lost 3 bases, leaving 7 bases of the junction unmatched. The CDR3 nucleotides are TGTGCCAGCAGTTTGGGGCTTGGGACAGGGGAAGAGACCCAGTACTTC. Protein: CASSLGLGTGEETQYF.

The chain is built from TRBV7-9 and TRBJ2-7; TRBD1 agrees at 7 bases. CDR1 and CDR2 (germline): SEHNR, FQNEAQ (reference sequence). This CDR3 is 14 amino acids long. After removal of 4 bases from V and 7 bases from J, the junction contained 10 bases not matched to a gene. The CDR3 protein is CASSSDLRDREQYF. CDR3 DNA: TGTGCCAGCAGCTCCGACCTCCGGGACAGAGAGCAGTACTTC.

The chain is built from TRBV6-2 or TRBV6-3 and TRBJ2-1, with 8 nucleotides matching TRBD2. Trimming took 0 bases from V and 2 from J; bases not matched to a gene: 18. Germline V lookup: CDR1 MNHEY, CDR2 SVGEGT. CDR3 size: 21 residues. The CDR3 loop is CASSYSISNPDLGGAYNEQFF. CDR3 DNA sequence: TGTGCCAGCAGTTACTCGATCTCCAATCCGGACCTCGGGGGGGCCTACAATGAGCAGTTCTTC.

The chain couples TRBV3-1 (or the pseudogene TRBV3-2) to TRBJ2-5; TRBD2 matches 10 bases. This CDR3 has 17 amino acids. The junction had 9 bases not matched to a gene; V was cut back by 0 bases and J by 5 bases. Germline V gives CDR1 LGHDT, CDR2 YNNKEL (reference sequence). CDR3 sequence reads: CASSQDGLAGVGETQYF. The CDR3 region has the DNA TGTGCCAGCAGCCAAGATGGGCTAGCGGGAGTTGGGGAGACCCAGTACTTC.

This clone was recorded a few times. This chain links TRBV7-9 with TRBJ1-2, with D perhaps matching TRBD1 (6 bases). CDR1 is SEHNR, CDR2 FQNEAQ, per germline (reference sequence). The CDR3 is 13 amino acids. Trimming removed 5 bases from V and 6 bases from J, with 13 bases in between. The CDR3 reads CASSLGGFDGYTF. CDR3 nucleotides: TGTGCCAGCAGCCTTGGGGGCTTCGATGGCTACACCTTC. The entire variable domain, with the rest obtained from reference TRBV7-9 and TRBJ1-2, is as follows: DTGVSQNPRHKITKRGQNVTFRCDPISEHNRLYWYRQTLGQGPEFLTYFQNEAQLEKSRLLSDRFSAERPKGSFSTLEIQRTEQGDSAMYLCASSLGGFDGYTFGSGTRLTVV.

For this clone: Distinct nucleotide sequences in the sample also encode this CDR3. V is TRBV7-9 and J is TRBJ1-1; a weak D match, TRBD1 (5 bases). The ends were cut back, 3 bases at V and 1 base at J, with 6 bases in the middle. CDR1 SEHNR and CDR2 FQNEAQ come from the germline V gene (reference sequence). The CDR3 length is 13 residues. CDR3: CASSLGQNTEAFF. Here the CDR3 DNA reads TGTGCCAGCAGCTTGGGGCAGAACACTGAAGCTTTCTTT.

CDR3 DNA: TGTGCCAGCAGTTACTCGGCTAGCGGGAGGCGAAATGAGCAGTTCTTC. It translates to CASSYSASGRRNEQFF. This chain links TRBV6-2 or TRBV6-3 with TRBJ2-1, with 11 nucleotides matching TRBD2. J gave up 7 bases and V 0 bases, and 5 bases lay outside the gene matches. Germline lookup yields CDR1 MNHEY and CDR2 SVGEGT. This CDR3 is 16 amino acids long.

The CDR3 region is CASSLVVGDEQFF. CDR3 bases: TGCGCCAGCAGCTTGGTTGTAGGGGATGAGCAGTTCTTC. The V gene is TRBV5-1, the J gene TRBJ2-1; D might be TRBD1 (5 bases). The V gene lost 0 bases and the J gene lost 8 bases, with 9 bases spanning the gap. This CDR3 comprises 13 residues. Germline V lookup: CDR1 SGHRS, CDR2 YFSETQ.

V gene TRBV27 combines with J gene TRBJ2-5, with TRBD2 identical over 14 bases. The germline CDR1 and CDR2 sequences are MNHEY and SMNVEV (reference sequence). The J segment lost 5 bases and the V segment lost 5 bases, leaving 10 bases of the junction unmatched. The CDR3 has 17 residues. As DNA, the CDR3 is TGTGCCAGCAGTCCCTGGACTAGCGGGAGGAGGAGGGAGACCCAGTACTTC. Translated: CASSPWTSGRRRETQYF.

This clone has a single count. This chain connects TRBV7-2 to TRBJ2-4; maybe TRBD1 (6 bases). This CDR3 has 15 amino acids. Trimming cost V 4 bases and J 2 bases, with 12 bases left between them. Germline CDR1 is SGHTA and CDR2 is FQGNSA. As DNA, the CDR3 is TGTGCCAGCAGCTCTGCTACAGGGACCAAAAACATTCAGTACTTC. Translated, it gives CASSSATGTKNIQYF.

The chain combines TRBV6-1 with TRBJ1-4; perhaps TRBD1 as D (5 bases). V gave up 2 bases and J gave up 3 bases, with 13 bases separating them. CDR3 size: 16 residues. CDR1 MNHNS and CDR2 SASEGT come from the germline V gene. CDR3 DNA: TGTGCCAGCAGTGAATCCCCGGGGGTTGCTAATGAAAAACTGTTTTTT. It encodes CASSESPGVANEKLFF.

This sequence joins TRBV10-3 and TRBJ1-3; no definite D call. Germline CDR1 reads ENHRY; CDR2 reads SYGVKD. CDR3 size: 15 residues. V was shortened by 9 bases and J by 0 bases, with 15 bases between the two germline ends. CDR3 loop: CAMRKSGDSGNTIYF. In nucleotides, the CDR3 is TGTGCCATGAGGAAATCCGGAGACTCTGGAAACACCATATATTTT.

The genes are TRBV19 and TRBJ2-7; 8 nucleotides match TRBD1. V dropped 3 bases and J dropped 2; count of bases not matched to a gene: 3. CDR1 is LNHDA and CDR2 is SQIVND in the germline V gene (reference sequence). The CDR3 loop spans 14 amino acids. CDR3 DNA sequence: TGTGCCAGTAGTATTCAGGGGGCGGCCTACGAGCAGTACTTC. This translates into CASSIQGAAYEQYF.

The rearrangement joins TRBV7-9 to TRBJ2-1; a weak D match, TRBD2 (6 bases). V lost 1 base and J lost 5, with 9 bases in between. The germline V gene encodes CDR1 SEHNR and CDR2 FQNEAQ (reference sequence). This CDR3 comprises 14 residues. CDR3: CASSLVAVDNEQFF. DNA of the CDR3: TGTGCCAGCAGCTTAGTAGCGGTGGACAATGAGCAGTTCTTC.

CDR3 amino acids: CASSPLWRMDEQYF. In DNA, the CDR3 is TGTGCCAGCAGTCCGTTGTGGAGGATGGACGAGCAGTACTTC. The rearrangement joins TRBV5-8 to TRBJ2-7; a possible D gene is TRBD2 (5 bases). V lost 5 bases and J 5 bases, leaving 17 bases between the germline ends. Germline V lookup: CDR1 SGHTS, CDR2 YDEGEE. There are 14 residues in the CDR3. The whole variable domain, remainder taken from reference TRBV5-8 and TRBJ2-7, is EAGVTQSPTHLIKTRGQQATLRCSPISGHTSVYWYQQALGLGLQFLLWYDEGEERNRGNFPPRFSGRQFPNYSSELNVNALELEDSALYLCASSPLWRMDEQYFGPGTRLTVT.

This clone has more than one count but fewer than ten. The chain couples TRBV28 to TRBJ2-1; 16 bases match TRBD2. Germline V gene data show CDR1 as MDHEN and CDR2 as SYDVKM. V gave up 6 bases and J gave up 5 bases; unmatched junction bases: 1. The CDR3 spans 15 residues. CDR3 sequence: CASRGLAGGHNEQFF. DNA for the CDR3: TGTGCCAGCAGGGGACTAGCGGGAGGGCACAATGAGCAGTTCTTC.

The chain joins TRBV6-2 or TRBV6-3 to TRBJ1-2; tentative D call: TRBD1 (5 bases). Per the germline V gene, CDR1 is MNHEY and CDR2 is SVGEGT. The V gene lost 4 bases and the J gene lost 6 bases, with 15 bases spanning the gap. This CDR3 is built from 14 residues. CDR3 residues: CASSSPRGGDGYTF. Here the CDR3 DNA reads TGTGCCAGCAGTTCCCCACGGGGAGGGGATGGCTACACCTTC.

The J gene is TRBJ1-6, the V gene TRBV7-2; D gene uncertain. CDR3 length: 14 amino acids. V dropped 3 bases and J dropped 0 bases, with 3 bases sitting between them. The germline V gene has CDR1 SGHTA and CDR2 FQGNSA. The CDR3 reads CASSFSSYNSPLHF. CDR3 DNA: TGTGCCAGCAGCTTTAGCTCCTATAATTCACCCCTCCACTTT.

This chain uses TRBV3-1 (or the pseudogene TRBV3-2) with TRBJ2-1; 7 nucleotides match TRBD2. The CDR3 is 14 amino acids. The V gene end was trimmed by 8 bases and the J gene end by 4 bases; junction bases not matched to a gene: 8. Germline V gives CDR1 LGHDT, CDR2 YNNKEL (reference sequence). CDR3 amino acids: CASGLGLSYNEQFF. The CDR3 nucleotides are TGTGCCAGCGGGCTGGGACTATCTTACAATGAGCAGTTCTTC.

This chain uses TRBV5-1 with TRBJ1-1; D gene ambiguous. Trimming pared 3 bases from V and 2 bases from J, leaving 11 bases between. CDR3 length: 14 residues. Germline V gives CDR1 SGHRS, CDR2 YFSETQ. The CDR3 coding sequence is TGCGCCAGCAGCTCAACGTTGGCAAACACTGAAGCTTTCTTT. Amino acids: CASSSTLANTEAFF.

V is TRBV9 and J is TRBJ2-1; D possibly corresponds to TRBD1 (5 bases). With 0 bases removed from V and 9 bases from J, the gap between germline ends came to 16 bases. The CDR3 is 15 residues long. CDR1 is SGDLS, CDR2 YYNGEE, per germline. The CDR3: CASSVAGYTPGEQFF. As DNA, the CDR3 is TGTGCCAGCAGCGTAGCAGGGTATACTCCCGGTGAGCAGTTCTTC. Combining the CDR3 with reference TRBV9 and TRBJ2-1 gives the whole variable domain DSGVTQTPKHLITATGQRVTLRCSPRSGDLSVYWYQQSLDQGLQFLIQYYNGEERAKGNILERFSAQQFPDLHSELNLSSLELGDSALYFCASSVAGYTPGEQFFGPGTRLTVL.

This sequence joins TRBV19 and TRBJ1-5; 8 nucleotides match TRBD1. The CDR3 runs 15 residues. The V gene's germline CDR1 is LNHDA and CDR2 SQIVND (reference sequence). V dropped 7 bases and J dropped 4; count of bases not matched to a gene: 9. The CDR3 spells CASKPGQAQNQPQHF. The DNA for the CDR3 is TGTGCCAGTAAACCGGGACAGGCACAAAATCAGCCCCAGCATTTT.

J is TRBJ1-5 and V is TRBV27, with TRBD1 matching over 7 bases. V was pared by 5 bases and J by 3 bases, with 7 bases of the junction left unmatched. The CDR3 loop spans 15 amino acids. Germline V CDR1 and CDR2: MNHEY, SMNVEV (reference sequence). CDR3 loop: CASSPRQGANQPQHF. Here the CDR3 DNA reads TGTGCCAGCAGTCCCCGACAGGGCGCCAATCAGCCCCAGCATTTT.

This chain links TRBV5-4 with TRBJ2-1; 9 bases are shared with TRBD2. Trimming at V came to 4 bases and at J to 3 bases, leaving 5 bases not matched to a gene. The CDR3 is made up of 15 amino acids. Per the germline V gene, CDR1 is SGHNT and CDR2 is YYREEE (reference sequence). This CDR3 is CASSRAGGVYNEQFF. CDR3 sequence (DNA): TGTGCCAGCAGCAGAGCGGGAGGAGTCTACAATGAGCAGTTCTTC.

The rearrangement uses TRBV5-1 and TRBJ2-3; D unclear. Trimming removed 0 bases at V and 3 bases at J, with 8 bases between. The CDR3 consists of 14 residues. Germline CDR1 reads SGHRS; CDR2 reads YFSETQ. CDR3 nucleotides: TGCGCCAGCAGCTTGGCGGTAGAAACAGATACGCAGTATTTT. It is translated as CASSLAVETDTQYF.